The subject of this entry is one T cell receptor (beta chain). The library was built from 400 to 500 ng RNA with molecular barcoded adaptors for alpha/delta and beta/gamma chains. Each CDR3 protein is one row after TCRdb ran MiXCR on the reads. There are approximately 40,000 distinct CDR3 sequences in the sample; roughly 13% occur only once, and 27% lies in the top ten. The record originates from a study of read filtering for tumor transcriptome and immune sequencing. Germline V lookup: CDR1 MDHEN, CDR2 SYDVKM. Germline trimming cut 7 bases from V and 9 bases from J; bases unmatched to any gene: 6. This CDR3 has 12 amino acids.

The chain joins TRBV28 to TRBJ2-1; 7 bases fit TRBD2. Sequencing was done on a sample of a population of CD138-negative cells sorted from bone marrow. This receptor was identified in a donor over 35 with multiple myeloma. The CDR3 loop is CASITSVGEQFF. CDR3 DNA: TGTGCCAGCATCACTAGCGTGGGTGAGCAGTTCTTC. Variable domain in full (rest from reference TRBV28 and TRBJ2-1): DVKVTQSSRYLVKRTGEKVFLECVQDMDHENMFWYRQDPGLGLRLIYFSYDVKMKEKGDIPEGYSVSREKKERFSLILESASTNQTSMYLCASITSVGEQFFGPGTRLTVL.